The table lists the clone carrying this T cell receptor beta chain with a few counts. Its antigen is not identified. CD8+CD4-CCR7+CD45RA+ cells were sorted as naive CD8 T cells. This entry comes from a study of molecular identifiers for immune sequencing clone quantification. The study, taken as a whole, reports: Identical TCR molecules can share a barcode, and this sharing could underestimate highly expanded clone sizes. The study found clones above 20 RNA copies held over 98% of effector molecules and under 1% in naive cells.

The use of previously described methods and listed TCR primers produced the bulk TCR libraries. TCRdb processed the PCR reads anew with MiXCR; each CDR3 protein has one entry. There are about 510,000 distinct CDR3 sequences in the sample; roughly 24% occur only once, and roughly 0.79% lies in the top ten. Trimming cost V 4 bases and J 8 bases; bases outside gene matches: 12. CDR1 is SGHDN and CDR2 is FVKESK in the germline V gene. CDR3 size: 15 residues. Sequencing was performed on naive CD8+ T cells from blood, with Jurkat cell RNA spiked in. The subset: FACS-sorted CD8+CD4-CCR7+CD45RA+ naive T cells. The V call is TRBV14, the J call TRBJ2-3; 7 nucleotides align to TRBD2. The receptor was isolated from a human donor in good health. Some libraries in this study had Jurkat cell RNA spiked in. In DNA form, the CDR3 reads TGTGCCAGCAGCCCATTCAACGGGGGGAAAGCTACGCAGTATTTT. It yields the protein CASSPFNGGKATQYF.